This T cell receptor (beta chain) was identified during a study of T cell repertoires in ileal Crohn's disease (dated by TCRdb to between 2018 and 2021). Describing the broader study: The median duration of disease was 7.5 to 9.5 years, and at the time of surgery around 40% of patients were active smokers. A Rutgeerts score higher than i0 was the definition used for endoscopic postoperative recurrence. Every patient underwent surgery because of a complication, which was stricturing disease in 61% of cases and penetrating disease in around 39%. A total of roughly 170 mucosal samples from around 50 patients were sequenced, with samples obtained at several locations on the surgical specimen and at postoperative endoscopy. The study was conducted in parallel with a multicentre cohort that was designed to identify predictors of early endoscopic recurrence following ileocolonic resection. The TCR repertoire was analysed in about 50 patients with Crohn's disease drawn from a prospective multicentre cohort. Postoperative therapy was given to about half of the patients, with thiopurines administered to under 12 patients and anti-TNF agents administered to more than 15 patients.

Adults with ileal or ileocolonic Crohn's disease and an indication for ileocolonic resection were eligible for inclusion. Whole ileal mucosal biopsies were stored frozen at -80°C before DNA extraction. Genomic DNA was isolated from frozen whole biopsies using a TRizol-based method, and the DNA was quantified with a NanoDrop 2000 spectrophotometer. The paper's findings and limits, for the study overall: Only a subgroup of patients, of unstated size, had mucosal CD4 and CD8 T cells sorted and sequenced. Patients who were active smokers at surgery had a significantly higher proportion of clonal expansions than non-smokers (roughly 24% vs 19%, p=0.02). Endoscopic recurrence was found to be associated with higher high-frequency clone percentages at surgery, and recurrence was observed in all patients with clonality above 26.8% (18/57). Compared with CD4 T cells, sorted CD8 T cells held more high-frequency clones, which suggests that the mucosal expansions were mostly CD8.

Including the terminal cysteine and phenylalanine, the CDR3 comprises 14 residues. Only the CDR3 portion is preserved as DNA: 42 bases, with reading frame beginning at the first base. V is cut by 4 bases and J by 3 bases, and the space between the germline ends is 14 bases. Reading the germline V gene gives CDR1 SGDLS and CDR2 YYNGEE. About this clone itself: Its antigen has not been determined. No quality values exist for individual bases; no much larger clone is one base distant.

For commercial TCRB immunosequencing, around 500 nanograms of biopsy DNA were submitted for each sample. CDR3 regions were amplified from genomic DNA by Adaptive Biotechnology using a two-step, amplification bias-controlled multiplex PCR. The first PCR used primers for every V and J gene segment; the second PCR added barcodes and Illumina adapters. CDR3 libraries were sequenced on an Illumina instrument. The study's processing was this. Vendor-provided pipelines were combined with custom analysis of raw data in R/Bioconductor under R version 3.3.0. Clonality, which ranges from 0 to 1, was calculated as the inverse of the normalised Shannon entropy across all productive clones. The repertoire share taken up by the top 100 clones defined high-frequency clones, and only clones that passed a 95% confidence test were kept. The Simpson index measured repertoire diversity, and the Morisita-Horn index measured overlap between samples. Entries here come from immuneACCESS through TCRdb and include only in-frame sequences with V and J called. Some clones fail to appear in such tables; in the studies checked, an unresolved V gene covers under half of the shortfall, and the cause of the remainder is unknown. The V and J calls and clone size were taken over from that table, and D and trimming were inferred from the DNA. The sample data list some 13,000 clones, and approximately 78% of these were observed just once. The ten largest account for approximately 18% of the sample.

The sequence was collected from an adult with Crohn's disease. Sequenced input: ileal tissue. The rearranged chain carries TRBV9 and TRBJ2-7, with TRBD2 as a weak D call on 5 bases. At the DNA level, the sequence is TGTGCCAGCAGCCGTGCCCCTCGGGGCTACGAGCAGTACTTC. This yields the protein CASSRAPRGYEQYF.